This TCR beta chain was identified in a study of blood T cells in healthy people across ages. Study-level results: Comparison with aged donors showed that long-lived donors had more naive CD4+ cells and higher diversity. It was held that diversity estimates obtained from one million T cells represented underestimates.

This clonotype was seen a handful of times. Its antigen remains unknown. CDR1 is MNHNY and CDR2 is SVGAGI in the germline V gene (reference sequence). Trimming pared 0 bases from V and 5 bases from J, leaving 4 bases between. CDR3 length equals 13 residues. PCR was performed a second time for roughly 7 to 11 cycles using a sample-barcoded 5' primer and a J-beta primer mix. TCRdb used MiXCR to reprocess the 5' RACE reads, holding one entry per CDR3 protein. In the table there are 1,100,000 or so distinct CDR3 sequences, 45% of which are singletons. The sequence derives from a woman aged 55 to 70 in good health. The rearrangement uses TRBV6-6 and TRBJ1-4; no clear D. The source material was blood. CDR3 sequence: CASSYSSNEKLFF. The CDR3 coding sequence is TGTGCCAGCAGTTACTCGTCGAATGAAAAACTGTTTTTT.